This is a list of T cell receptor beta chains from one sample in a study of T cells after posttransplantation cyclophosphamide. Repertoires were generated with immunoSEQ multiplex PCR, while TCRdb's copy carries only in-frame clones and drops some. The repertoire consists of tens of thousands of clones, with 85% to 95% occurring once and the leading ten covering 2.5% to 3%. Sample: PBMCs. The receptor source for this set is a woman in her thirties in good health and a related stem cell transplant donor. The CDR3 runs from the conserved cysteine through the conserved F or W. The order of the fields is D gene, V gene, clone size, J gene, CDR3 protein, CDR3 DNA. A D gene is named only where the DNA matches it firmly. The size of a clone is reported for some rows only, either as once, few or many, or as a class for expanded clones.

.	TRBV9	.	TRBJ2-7	CASSVGSGQYEQYF	TGTGCCAGCAGCGTAGGATCAGGTCAATACGAGCAGTACTTC
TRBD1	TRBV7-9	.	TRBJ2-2	CASSLRGMDRGLNTGELFF	TGTGCCAGCAGCTTAAGGGGAATGGACAGGGGGCTAAACACCGGGGAGCTGTTTTTT
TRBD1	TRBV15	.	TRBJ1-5	CATSRSGQGVNQPQHF	TGTGCCACCAGCAGATCCGGACAGGGTGTCAATCAGCCCCAGCATTTT
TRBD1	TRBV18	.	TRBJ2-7	CASSIRQGDSAQYF	TGTGCCAGCTCAATCCGACAGGGTGATTCCGCGCAGTACTTC
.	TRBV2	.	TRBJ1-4	CASSTTGISEKLFF	TGTGCCAGCAGTACCACAGGGATAAGTGAAAAACTGTTTTTT
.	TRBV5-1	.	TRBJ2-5	CASSRGGGEETQYF	TGCGCCAGCAGCCGGGGAGGGGGAGAGGAGACCCAGTACTTC
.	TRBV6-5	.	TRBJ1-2	CASSYSNPGIDYGYTF	TGTGCCAGCAGTTACTCGAACCCGGGGATCGACTATGGCTACACCTTC
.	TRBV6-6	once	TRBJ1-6	CASTSPGVPGSPLHF	TGTGCCAGCACATCGCCGGGGGTGCCGGGGTCACCCCTCCACTTT
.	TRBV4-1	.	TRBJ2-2	CASSQEWPRGGTNTGELFF	TGCGCCAGCAGCCAAGAATGGCCCAGAGGGGGAACGAACACCGGGGAGCTGTTTTTT
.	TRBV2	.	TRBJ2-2	CASSEVRAGELFF	TGTGCCAGCAGTGAAGTACGGGCCGGGGAGCTGTTTTTT
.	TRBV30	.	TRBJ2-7	CAWSDTASYEQYF	TGTGCCTGGAGTGATACAGCCTCCTACGAGCAGTACTTC
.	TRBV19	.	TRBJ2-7	CASSISTASYEQYF	TGTGCCAGTAGTATTAGTACAGCCTCCTACGAGCAGTACTTC
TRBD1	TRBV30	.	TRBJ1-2	CACRQGAYGYTF	TGTGCCTGCCGACAGGGGGCCTATGGCTACACCTTC
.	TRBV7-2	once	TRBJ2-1	CASSTSGTNYNEQFF	TGTGCCAGCAGCACCTCCGGGACAAATTACAATGAGCAGTTCTTC
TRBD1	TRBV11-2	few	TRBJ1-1	CASSPTPATGRAFF	TGTGCCAGCAGTCCCACCCCCGCGACAGGGAGGGCTTTCTTT
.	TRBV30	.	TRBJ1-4	CAWSQTENEKLFF	TGTGCCTGGAGTCAAACGGAGAATGAAAAACTGTTTTTT
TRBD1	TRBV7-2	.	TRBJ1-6	CASSLGDSSPLHF	TGTGCCAGCAGCTTAGGGGACAGCTCACCCCTCCACTTT
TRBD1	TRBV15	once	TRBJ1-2	CATSRVTGEYGYTF	TGTGCCACCAGCAGAGTGACAGGGGAATATGGCTACACCTTC
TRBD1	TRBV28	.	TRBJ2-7	CASSSKQGVGAYEQYF	TGTGCCAGCAGTTCAAAACAGGGGGTTGGAGCCTACGAGCAGTACTTC
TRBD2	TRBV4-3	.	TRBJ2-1	CASSQEPGLAWNEQFF	TGCGCCAGCAGCCAAGAACCGGGACTAGCCTGGAATGAGCAGTTCTTC
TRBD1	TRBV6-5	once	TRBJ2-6	CASSLTGAGANVLTF	TGTGCCAGCAGCCTTACAGGGGCTGGGGCCAACGTCCTGACTTTC
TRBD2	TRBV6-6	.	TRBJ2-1	CASSLAGESYNEQFF	TGTGCCAGCAGTCTAGCGGGGGAGTCCTACAATGAGCAGTTCTTC
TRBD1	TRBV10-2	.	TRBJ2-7	CASSSGTGVYEQYF	TGCGCCAGCAGCTCCGGGACAGGGGTCTACGAGCAGTACTTC
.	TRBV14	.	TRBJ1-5	CASSLTGNQPQHF	TGTGCCAGCAGCCTGACGGGAAATCAGCCCCAGCATTTT
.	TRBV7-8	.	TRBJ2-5	CASSPERFQETQYF	TGTGCCAGCAGCCCAGAGCGGTTCCAAGAGACCCAGTACTTC
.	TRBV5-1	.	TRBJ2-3	CASSLVVGASTDTQYF	TGCGCCAGCAGCTTGGTTGTGGGGGCCAGCACAGATACGCAGTATTTT
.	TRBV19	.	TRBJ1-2	CASISLNGGDHGYTF	TGTGCCAGTATTTCGCTAAACGGGGGGGATCACGGCTACACCTTC
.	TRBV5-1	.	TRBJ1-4	CASSSTSPRGANEKLFF	TGCGCCAGCAGCTCTACGTCTCCAAGGGGCGCGAATGAAAAACTGTTTTTT
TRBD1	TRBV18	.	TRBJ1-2	CASSPKQGANGYTF	TGTGCCAGCTCACCTAAACAGGGGGCAAATGGCTACACCTTC
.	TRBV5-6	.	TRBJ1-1	CASSLAGGNTEAFF	TGTGCCAGCAGCTTGGCCGGGGGGAACACTGAAGCTTTCTTT
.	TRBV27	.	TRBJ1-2	CASSLAPGYGYTF	TGTGCCAGCAGTTTAGCCCCGGGCTATGGCTACACCTTC
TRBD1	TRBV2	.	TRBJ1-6	CASSALPRGRPNNSPLHF	TGTGCCAGCAGTGCCCTCCCCAGGGGGCGACCCAATAATTCACCCCTCCACTTT
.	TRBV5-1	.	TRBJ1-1	CASSLNSHRVRNTEAFF	TGCGCCAGCAGCTTGAATTCACACAGGGTGCGGAACACTGAAGCTTTCTTT
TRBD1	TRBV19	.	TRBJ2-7	CASSPQGQFYEQYF	TGTGCCAGTAGCCCCCAGGGACAGTTCTACGAGCAGTACTTC
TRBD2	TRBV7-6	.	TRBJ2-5	CASSGRGGKETQYF	TGTGCCAGCAGCGGGAGGGGTGGAAAAGAGACCCAGTACTTC
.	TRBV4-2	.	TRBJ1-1	CASSQDHPRQGGTEAFF	TGTGCCAGCAGCCAAGATCACCCGCGCCAGGGAGGCACTGAAGCTTTCTTT
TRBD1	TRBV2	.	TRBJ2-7	CASSETGDPFYEQYF	TGTGCCAGCAGCGAGACAGGGGACCCATTCTACGAGCAGTACTTC
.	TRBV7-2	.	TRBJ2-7	CASSLARELLTYEQYF	TGTGCCAGCAGCTTAGCCCGAGAACTTCTTACCTACGAGCAGTACTTC
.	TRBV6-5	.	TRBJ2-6	CASSYSRGANVLTF	TGTGCCAGCAGTTACTCCAGGGGGGCCAACGTCCTGACTTTC
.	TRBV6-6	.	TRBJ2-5	CASTYPPQETQYF	TGTGCCAGCACCTACCCGCCCCAAGAGACCCAGTACTTC
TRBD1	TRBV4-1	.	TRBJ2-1	CASSQDGQGYNEQFF	TGCGCCAGCAGCCAAGATGGACAGGGGTACAATGAGCAGTTCTTC
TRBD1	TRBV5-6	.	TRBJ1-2	CASSLTRQGRDYGYTF	TGTGCCAGCAGCTTGACAAGACAGGGTAGGGACTATGGCTACACCTTC
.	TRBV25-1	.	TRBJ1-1	CASRSHMNTEAFF	TGTGCCAGCAGGAGTCATATGAACACTGAAGCTTTCTTT
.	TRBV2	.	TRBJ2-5	CASKGLYQETQYF	TGTGCCAGCAAGGGGCTGTACCAAGAGACCCAGTACTTC
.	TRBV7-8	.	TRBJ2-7	CASRKYQGPSYEQYF	TGTGCCAGCAGGAAATATCAGGGTCCCTCCTACGAGCAGTACTTC
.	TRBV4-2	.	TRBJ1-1	CASSQNPGHYQGTEAFF	TGTGCCAGCAGCCAAAATCCAGGACACTACCAGGGCACTGAAGCTTTCTTT
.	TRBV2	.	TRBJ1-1	CASSDRGIGTEAFF	TGTGCCAGCAGTGACAGGGGAATTGGCACTGAAGCTTTCTTT
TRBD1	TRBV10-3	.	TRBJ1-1	CAISDRGRNTEAFF	TGTGCCATCAGCGACAGGGGACGGAACACTGAAGCTTTCTTT
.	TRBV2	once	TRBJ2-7	CASLNRDEQYF	TGTGCCAGCCTGAACAGGGACGAGCAGTACTTC
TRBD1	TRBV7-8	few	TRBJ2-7	CASSLASTGSDF	TGTGCCAGCAGCTTAGCGTCGACAGGGTCAGACTTC
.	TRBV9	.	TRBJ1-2	CASSVLPGDYGYTF	TGTGCCAGCAGCGTACTTCCAGGGGACTATGGCTACACCTTC
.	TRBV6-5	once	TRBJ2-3	CASSTPRWADTQYF	TGTGCCAGCAGTACGCCGCGGTGGGCAGATACGCAGTATTTT
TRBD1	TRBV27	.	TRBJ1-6	CASSLKGTVGNSPLHF	TGTGCCAGCAGTTTAAAGGGGACAGTCGGTAATTCACCCCTCCACTTT
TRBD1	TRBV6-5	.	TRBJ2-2	CASRSGQGLTGELFF	TGTGCCAGCAGGTCGGGACAGGGCCTCACCGGGGAGCTGTTTTTT
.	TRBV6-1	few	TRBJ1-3	CASSEDSSGNTIYF	TGTGCCAGCAGTGAAGACAGCTCTGGAAACACCATATATTTT